The 23 T cell receptor beta chains in this list originate from one sample, sequenced in a study of beta chain features in type 1 diabetes. These receptors are not linked to any known antigen. Every isolated RNA sample was fully reverse transcribed, so sequencing captured expressed TCRB transcripts. Method: immunoSEQ multiplex PCR; TCRdb's copy keeps in-frame clones and lacks some. The sample lists fewer than 300,000 clones; roughly 22% were seen once. Study results and caveats: Within each of all four CD4+ subsets, Type 1 diabetes patients had TCRB CDR3s that were moderately but significantly shorter.

The sequencing input was naive CD4+ T cells from blood. The receptors shown here come from a middle-aged woman with type 1 diabetes.

V and J are TRBV4-3 and TRBJ2-5; tentative D call: TRBD2 (6 bases). CDR1 is LGHNA, CDR2 YSLEER, per germline. The CDR3 consists of 16 residues. V dropped 0 bases and J dropped 5 bases, with 16 bases sitting between them. In DNA form, the CDR3 reads TGCGCCAGCAGCCAAGATGGAGCAGCGCGGGGCGAGACCCAGTACTTC. Protein: CASSQDGAARGETQYF.

This clone was seen a single time. J is TRBJ2-3 and V is TRBV10-3; 9 bases are shared with TRBD2. Looked up from germline, CDR1 is ENHRY and CDR2 is SYGVKD. The CDR3 consists of 15 residues. V was pared by 7 bases and J by 3 bases, with 8 bases of the junction left unmatched. CDR3 nucleotides: TGTGCCATCAAGGCGGGACTAGCTGATACAGATACGCAGTATTTT. Translated, it gives CAIKAGLADTDTQYF.

The V gene is TRBV2, the J gene TRBJ1-5; the D gene is possibly TRBD1 (5 bases). The CDR3 covers 13 residues. The ends were cut back, 7 bases at V and 6 bases at J, with 13 bases in the middle. CDR1 is SNHLY and CDR2 is FYNNEI in the germline V gene. CDR3 loop: CASTTEGSQPQHF. The DNA for the CDR3 is TGTGCCAGCACCACGGAGGGGTCTCAGCCCCAGCATTTT.

The chain employs TRBV30 and TRBJ1-1; tentatively, D is TRBD1 (6 bases). With 2 bases removed from V and 6 bases from J, the gap between germline ends came to 13 bases. The CDR3 runs to 13 residues. Germline assignment: CDR1 GTSNPN and CDR2 SVGIG (reference sequence). The CDR3 spells CAWSPQGRSEAFF. CDR3 nucleotide sequence: TGTGCCTGGAGTCCACAGGGACGATCTGAAGCTTTCTTT.

The chain recombines TRBV7-2 with TRBJ2-1; tentatively, D is TRBD2 (6 bases). Between the trimmed V and J ends, which lost 5 bases and 0 bases, there was a span of 14 bases. Germline V gives CDR1 SGHTA, CDR2 FQGNSA. This CDR3 is built from 16 residues. The CDR3 bases are TGTGCCAGCAGCCTCTTTAGCGGAAGCTCCTACAATGAGCAGTTCTTC. Protein sequence: CASSLFSGSSYNEQFF. Full variable domain (remainder filled in from reference TRBV7-2 and TRBJ2-1): GAGVSQSPSNKVTEKGKDVELRCDPISGHTALYWYRQSLGQGLEFLIYFQGNSAPDKSGLPSDRFSAERTGGSVSTLTIQRTQQEDSAVYLCASSLFSGSSYNEQFFGPGTRLTVL.

This clone came up a few times. The chain has TRBV30 and TRBJ1-4; the D gene is possibly TRBD1 (5 bases). V gave up 2 bases and J gave up 8 bases, with 18 bases separating them. In germline, CDR1 is GTSNPN, CDR2 SVGIG (reference sequence). The CDR3 extends over 15 amino acids. The CDR3 DNA reads TGTGCCTGGAGTAAGGGGACCTTTGCGGGGGAAAAACTGTTTTTT. Translated: CAWSKGTFAGEKLFF. The whole variable domain, remainder taken from reference TRBV30 and TRBJ1-4, is SQTIHQWPATLVQPVGSPLSLECTVEGTSNPNLYWYRQAAGRGLQLLFYSVGIGQISSEVPQNLSASRPQDRQFILSSKKLLLSDSGFYLCAWSKGTFAGEKLFFGSGTQLSVL.

This rearrangement joins TRBV19 to TRBJ2-5, with D possibly being TRBD2 (6 bases). CDR3 length: 17 residues. Germline loops: CDR1 LNHDA, CDR2 SQIVND (reference sequence). V lost 6 bases to trimming and J lost 1 base, with 21 bases between them. DNA of the CDR3: TGTGCCAGTAGGCCGACATGGGACTTGGGATCCCAAGAGACCCAGTACTTC. It is translated as CASRPTWDLGSQETQYF.

CDR3 sequence (DNA): TGTGCCTGCGACCGGGACACCAGAAAGGGCAATCAGCCCCAGCATTTT. Amino acid sequence: CACDRDTRKGNQPQHF. The chain has TRBV30 and TRBJ1-5, with D perhaps TRBD1 (6 bases). The ends were cut back, 6 bases at V and 2 bases at J, with 20 bases in the middle. CDR1 and CDR2 (germline): GTSNPN, SVGIG (reference sequence). The CDR3 runs 16 residues.

The CDR3 nucleotides read TGTGCCAGCAGCGCAAATAGCGGACGAAAGGGAGATACGCAGTATTTT. Translation gives CASSANSGRKGDTQYF. V and J are TRBV9 and TRBJ2-3; possible D gene TRBD2, 6 bases. The CDR3 length is 16 residues. Between the trimmed V and J ends, which lost 3 bases and 5 bases, there was a span of 19 bases. The V gene's germline CDR1 is SGDLS and CDR2 YYNGEE. The full variable domain, in which reference TRBV9 and TRBJ2-3 provide the parts outside the CDR3, is DSGVTQTPKHLITATGQRVTLRCSPRSGDLSVYWYQQSLDQGLQFLIQYYNGEERAKGNILERFSAQQFPDLHSELNLSSLELGDSALYFCASSANSGRKGDTQYFGPGTRLTVL.

The chain recombines TRBV2 with TRBJ1-6; the D gene is possibly TRBD1 (5 bases). V was clipped by 2 bases and J by 10 bases, with 18 bases between them. Germline V gene lookup returns CDR1 SNHLY and CDR2 FYNNEI. The CDR3 has 16 amino acids. The CDR3 nucleotides read TGTGCCAGCAGTGAACTGGGCCTCGGAGGGGAATCACCCCTCCACTTT. This codes for CASSELGLGGESPLHF.

J is TRBJ1-5 and V is TRBV6-4; 10 bases line up with TRBD1. CDR3 size: 13 residues. Germline V CDR1 and CDR2: MRHNA, SNTAGT. The V and J ends lost 8 bases and 7 bases, in that order; junction bases with no gene match: 5. The CDR3 DNA reads as TGTGCCAGCTCTGGACAGGGGGGCCAGCCCCAGCATTTT. The encoded protein is CASSGQGGQPQHF.

The chain recombines TRBV25-1 with TRBJ2-3; 8 positions agree with TRBD1. The ends lost 1 base at V and 3 bases at J; junction bases unmatched: 6. The CDR3 has 16 amino acids. CDR1 and CDR2 (germline): MGHDK, SYGVNS. The DNA of the CDR3 is TGTGCCAGCAGTGAATCCAGGACAGGGATGACAGATACGCAGTATTTT. This translates into CASSESRTGMTDTQYF. The complete variable domain, with remaining parts taken from reference TRBV25-1 and TRBJ2-3, reads EADIYQTPRYLVIGTGKKITLECSQTMGHDKMYWYQQDPGMELHLIHYSYGVNSTEKGDLSSESTVSRIRTEHFPLTLESARPSHTSQYLCASSESRTGMTDTQYFGPGTRLTVL.

V usage is TRBV10-3 and J usage is TRBJ2-1; D is perhaps TRBD1 (6 bases). This CDR3 has 12 amino acids. V lost 6 bases, J lost 8 bases, and 11 bases lay in between. Germline V gives CDR1 ENHRY, CDR2 SYGVKD. The CDR3, as DNA: TGTGCCATCAGCTACAGGGCCGATGAGCAGTTCTTC. Translated: CAISYRADEQFF.

The J gene is TRBJ1-3, the V gene TRBV18; no clear D. Trimming removed 0 bases from V and 0 bases from J, with 6 bases in between. The CDR3 runs 15 residues. Looked up from germline, CDR1 is KGHSH and CDR2 is LQKENI. The CDR3 nucleotides read TGTGCCAGCTCACCACCCGACTTCTCTGGAAACACCATATATTTT. This translates into CASSPPDFSGNTIYF.

The genes are TRBV28 and TRBJ1-1; 7 bases line up with TRBD1. In germline, CDR1 is MDHEN, CDR2 SYDVKM. V gave up 4 bases and J gave up 1 base; unmatched junction bases: 6. The CDR3 covers 15 residues. The CDR3 nucleotides read TGTGCCAGCAGTTCAGGGGGGACTCAGAACACTGAAGCTTTCTTT. This sequence encodes CASSSGGTQNTEAFF.

The genes are TRBV28 and TRBJ1-5; 7 bases are a match to TRBD1. CDR3 length equals 13 residues. Germline-derived CDR1 and CDR2 are MDHEN and SYDVKM. Losses at the gene ends were 5 bases for V and 6 bases for J; bases not matched to a gene: 4. CDR3 protein: CASSRQGTQPQHF. Written as DNA, the CDR3 is TGTGCCAGCAGTCGACAGGGCACTCAGCCCCAGCATTTT.

CDR3 loop: CAWGTVNTEAFF. In DNA, the CDR3 is TGTGCCTGGGGGACAGTTAACACTGAAGCTTTCTTT. This chain uses TRBV30 with TRBJ1-1; 7 bases align to TRBD1. There are 12 residues in the CDR3. CDR1 GTSNPN and CDR2 SVGIG come from the germline V gene (reference sequence). Trimming cost V 5 bases and J 2 bases; bases outside gene matches: 2.

This rearrangement joins TRBV7-2 to TRBJ1-5; D gene unclear. The CDR3 is 15 residues long. The germline V and J ends were trimmed by 2 bases and 5 bases, with 13 bases remaining between them. CDR1 SGHTA and CDR2 FQGNSA come from the germline V gene. CDR3 amino acids: CASSLNGVVYQPQHF. In DNA, the CDR3 is TGTGCCAGCAGCTTAAACGGAGTAGTTTATCAGCCCCAGCATTTT. Filled out from reference TRBV7-2 and TRBJ1-5, the complete variable domain reads GAGVSQSPSNKVTEKGKDVELRCDPISGHTALYWYRQSLGQGLEFLIYFQGNSAPDKSGLPSDRFSAERTGGSVSTLTIQRTQQEDSAVYLCASSLNGVVYQPQHFGDGTRLSIL.

A few counts support this clone. This rearrangement joins TRBV9 to TRBJ2-7, with a weak D call TRBD1 (6 bases). V was cut by 3 bases and J by 7 bases, with 14 bases left in between. The CDR3 loop spans 13 amino acids. CDR1 is SGDLS and CDR2 is YYNGEE in the germline V gene. CDR3 sequence (DNA): TGTGCCAGCAGCGCGGGAAACGGACAGGAGCAGTACTTC. Amino acids: CASSAGNGQEQYF. The complete variable domain, with remaining parts taken from reference TRBV9 and TRBJ2-7, reads DSGVTQTPKHLITATGQRVTLRCSPRSGDLSVYWYQQSLDQGLQFLIQYYNGEERAKGNILERFSAQQFPDLHSELNLSSLELGDSALYFCASSAGNGQEQYFGPGTRLTVT.

This rearrangement joins TRBV9 to TRBJ1-3, with 7 bases lining up with TRBD1. The CDR3 has 17 amino acids. Trimming took 1 base from V and 0 from J; bases not matched to a gene: 7. The germline V gene has CDR1 SGDLS and CDR2 YYNGEE. This CDR3 is CASSVYTGEFSGNTIYF. The CDR3 DNA is TGTGCCAGCAGCGTATACACAGGGGAATTCTCTGGAAACACCATATATTTT.

The rearrangement links TRBV28 to TRBJ2-1; D is possibly TRBD1 (6 bases). Germline V gene data show CDR1 as MDHEN and CDR2 as SYDVKM. V lost 8 bases, J lost 7 bases, and 21 bases lay in between. CDR3 length equals 15 residues. CDR3 coding DNA: TGTGCCAGCTACGTCACAGGGCGAAGGGATAATGAGCAGTTCTTC. Its translation: CASYVTGRRDNEQFF.

The chain carries TRBV18 and TRBJ1-4; D is ambiguous. The CDR3 has 13 residues. The V gene's germline CDR1 is KGHSH and CDR2 LQKENI. Trimming pared 1 base from V and 5 bases from J, leaving 5 bases between. The CDR3 loop is CASSPQENEKLFF. CDR3 coding DNA: TGTGCCAGCTCACCACAGGAGAATGAAAAACTGTTTTTT.

Only a few counts were recorded for this clone. The J gene is TRBJ2-1, the V gene TRBV28; 9 nucleotides match TRBD2. Germline V gene sequence: CDR1 MDHEN, CDR2 SYDVKM. CDR3 length: 13 residues. V dropped 5 bases and J dropped 8; count of bases not matched to a gene: 4. The CDR3 spells CASSRIAGDEQFF. The CDR3 coding sequence is TGTGCCAGCAGTAGAATAGCGGGGGATGAGCAGTTCTTC.